The entry below gives a single TCR beta chain sequence along with its context. The CDR3 runs 15 residues. The J segment lost 8 bases and the V segment lost 6 bases, leaving 12 bases of the junction unmatched. The germline CDR1 and CDR2 sequences are MDHEN and SYDVKM. These data belong to a study of shared clonotypes between healthy human individuals. Assay: immunoSEQ multiplex PCR; the TCRdb copy retains only in-frame clones and omits some. The sample yields about 2.3 million clones, just over 90% seen once. This TCR derives from a man between 18 and 29 years old in good health. Some clones in this sample may be carry-over from other donors' samples. Material for sequencing was naive CD4+ T cells from PBMCs. Subset indicated: CD45RA+ positively selected. The chain joins TRBV28 to TRBJ1-2, with 10 bases fitting TRBD1. The CDR3 DNA reads TGTGCCAGCAGCCCGACAGGGGGCTATTTCGAGGGCTACACCTTC. The encoded protein is CASSPTGGYFEGYTF.